The source of this TCR beta chain is a study of patients and donors after allogeneic stem cell transplantation (dated by TCRdb to about 2020). As concerns this clonotype: Its antigen has not been determined. Base qualities are missing; no much larger clone stands one base away.

Library preparation used RT-PCR. The sequencing machine was a NextSeq 550. The public reads were reprocessed in TCRdb via fastp at Q25 and MiXCR, keeping in-frame beta chains. All rows with the same CDR3 protein become a single entry with the most common DNA and genes. Across this sample there are some 960,000 distinct CDR3 sequences, with about a sixth seen only once. Around 6% of the sample goes to the ten largest clones. From a lookup of the germline V gene, CDR1 and CDR2 are MRHNA and SNTAGT. Ends trimmed: V by 2 bases, J by 7 bases; bases unmatched to a gene: 4. There are 15 amino acids in the CDR3, from cysteine to phenylalanine inclusive. Only the CDR3 part of the read is kept: 45 bases, read in frame from the first base.

The sequence links TRBV6-4 to TRBJ2-1, with 11 junctional bases fitting TRBD2. The TCR was taken from a human donor who was either an allogeneic HSCT recipient or a stem cell or donor lymphocyte infusion donor (not recorded which). It is not recorded whose cells these are; they may come from a transplant donor. Sequencing was performed on blood, either unsorted or a sorted T cell fraction (not recorded which). The CDR3 is CASSDPSGGKNEQFF. The DNA sequence follows: TGTGCCAGCAGTGACCCTAGCGGGGGGAAAAATGAGCAGTTCTTC.